This entry describes one TCR beta chain. The antigen is undetermined. CD45RO/CCR7/CD25/CD127/CD95/CD27 separated CD4+ naive, central memory, regulatory and stem cell-like memory cells by sorting. Every sorted population was more than 95% pure. Trimming removed 7 bases from V and 2 bases from J, with 20 bases in between. CDR1 is MNHNY, CDR2 SVGAGI, per germline (reference sequence). The CDR3 has 16 residues. The entirety of the isolated RNA underwent reverse transcription, so expressed TCRB transcripts were sequenced. The average output of naive, central memory and regulatory T cell samples was several million reads. Clones were read by immunoSEQ multiplex PCR, and TCRdb kept only the in-frame ones, dropping some. The sample contains 810,000 or so clones, about a sixth of which appear only once. The sample comes from a study of beta chain features in type 1 diabetes. General study results and limits: For type 1 diabetes patients, VDJ junctions showed fewer insertions and more deletions.

The clonotype was recovered from a woman aged 18-35 years in good health. The sample consisted of naive CD4+ T cells from blood. J is TRBJ2-5 and V is TRBV6-6; D may be TRBD2 (6 bases). The CDR3 DNA is TGTGCCAGCAAGGAACGAGGGACTTTGCGTCAAGAGACCCAGTACTTC. It specifies CASKERGTLRQETQYF.